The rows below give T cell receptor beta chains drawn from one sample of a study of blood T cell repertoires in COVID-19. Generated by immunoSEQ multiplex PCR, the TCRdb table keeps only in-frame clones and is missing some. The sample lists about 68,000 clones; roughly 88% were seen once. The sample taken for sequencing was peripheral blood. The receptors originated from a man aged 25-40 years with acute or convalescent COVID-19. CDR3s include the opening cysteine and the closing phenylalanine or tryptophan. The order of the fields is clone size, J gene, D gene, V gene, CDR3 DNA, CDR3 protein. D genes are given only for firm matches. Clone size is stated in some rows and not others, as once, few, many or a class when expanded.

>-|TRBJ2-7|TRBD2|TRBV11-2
TGTGCCAGCAGCATAAATCCGGGACTAGTAGGCGAGCAGTACTTC
CASSINPGLVGEQYF
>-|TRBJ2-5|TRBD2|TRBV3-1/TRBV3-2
TGTGCCAGCAGCCTAGGGAGGGAGTGGGAGACCCAGTACTTC
CASSLGREWETQYF
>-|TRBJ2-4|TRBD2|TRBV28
TGTGCCAGCAGCCCCTCATTCTTACGGGGAGGGAGTGCCAAAAACATTCAGTACTTC
CASSPSFLRGGSAKNIQYF
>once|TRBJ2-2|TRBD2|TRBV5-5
TGTGCCAGCAGCTTAGGGCTAGCGGGAGGGCCGTACACCGGGGAGCTGTTTTTT
CASSLGLAGGPYTGELFF
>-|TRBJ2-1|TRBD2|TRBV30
TGTGCCTGGAGTGTACTGGCTAGCGGTGGTGAGCAGTTCTTC
CAWSVLASGGEQFF
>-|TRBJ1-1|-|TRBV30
TGTGCCTGGGGTAGCGGGGGGGCGAGGACTGAAGCTTTCTTT
CAWGSGGARTEAFF
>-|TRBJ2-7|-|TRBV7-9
TGTGCCAGCACCAAGGGAGGATGGGCAGTCTACGAGCAGTACTTC
CASTKGGWAVYEQYF
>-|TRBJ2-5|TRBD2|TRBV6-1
TGTGCCAGCAGTGAAGGGGGGGGAGTCGAGACCCAGTACTTC
CASSEGGGVETQYF
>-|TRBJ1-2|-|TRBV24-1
TGTGCCACCAGTCCCCCTTCGGGATATGGCTACACCTTC
CATSPPSGYGYTF
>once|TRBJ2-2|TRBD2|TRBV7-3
TGTGCCAGCAGCTTTCTAGCGGGAGCAGTCACCGGGGAGCTGTTTTTT
CASSFLAGAVTGELFF
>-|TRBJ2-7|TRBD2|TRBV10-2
TGCGCCAGCAGTGTCCAGCGGGAGCCCTACGAGCAGTACTTC
CASSVQREPYEQYF
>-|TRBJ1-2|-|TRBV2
TGTGCCAGCAGTTTGGCCACCTACACCTTC
CASSLATYTF
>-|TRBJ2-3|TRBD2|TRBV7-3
TGTGCCAGCAGCGGCGGGAGTACAGATACGCAGTATTTT
CASSGGSTDTQYF
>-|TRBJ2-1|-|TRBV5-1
TGCGCCAGCAGCTGGTCTCTCGCGGCGCTCTACAATGAGCAGTTCTTC
CASSWSLAALYNEQFF
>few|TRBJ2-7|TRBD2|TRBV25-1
TGTGCCAGCACTAGCGGGAGGGCCTACGAGCAGTACTTC
CASTSGRAYEQYF
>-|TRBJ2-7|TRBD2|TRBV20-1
TGCAGTGCTAGTGACGGGACTACAAACGAGCAGTACTTC
CSASDGTTNEQYF
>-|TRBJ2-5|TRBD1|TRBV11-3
TGTGCCAGCAGTCACGGGCCCCAGGGGGAAGAGACCCAGTACTTC
CASSHGPQGEETQYF
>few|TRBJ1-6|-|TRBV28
TGTGCCAGCAGTCAGGGGCGTCGAGATAATTCACCCCTCCACTTT
CASSQGRRDNSPLHF
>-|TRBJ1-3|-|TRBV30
TGTGCCTGGAATAAACTTTACTCTGGAAACACCATATATTTT
CAWNKLYSGNTIYF
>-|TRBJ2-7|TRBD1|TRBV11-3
TGTGCCAGCAGAGCGACCGGGACAGGCGAGCAGTACTTC
CASRATGTGEQYF
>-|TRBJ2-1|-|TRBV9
TGTGCCAGCAGCGTAGGAGGCGAGCAGTTCTTC
CASSVGGEQFF
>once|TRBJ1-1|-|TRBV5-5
TGTGCCAGCAGCTTGGTAGGGGCGGTGAACACTGAAGCTTTCTTT
CASSLVGAVNTEAFF
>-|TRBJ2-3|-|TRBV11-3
TGTGCCAGCAGCAAAGGGGGGGTAGTGGGAGATACGCAGTATTTT
CASSKGGVVGDTQYF
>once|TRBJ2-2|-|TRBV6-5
TGTGCCAGCAACCGGGGAGGAGGGGAGCTGTTTTTT
CASNRGGGELFF
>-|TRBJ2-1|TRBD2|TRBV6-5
TGTGCCAGCAGTTATGGTCGCGGGAGTTACAATGAGCAGTTCTTC
CASSYGRGSYNEQFF
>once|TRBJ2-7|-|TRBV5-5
TGTGCCAGCAGCTTAGGGGCAGGGCTGGAGCAGTACTTC
CASSLGAGLEQYF
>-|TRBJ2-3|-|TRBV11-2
TGTGCCAGCAGCCCCAGGGTCCAGGGGCGCACAGATACGCAGTATTTT
CASSPRVQGRTDTQYF
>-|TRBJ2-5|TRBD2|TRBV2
TGTGCCAGCAGAGCGGGAATCCAAGAGACCCAGTACTTC
CASRAGIQETQYF
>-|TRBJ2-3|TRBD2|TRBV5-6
TGTGCGACCAATGGTCTAGCGGGAGGGCCCGTGGATACGCAGTATTTT
CATNGLAGGPVDTQYF
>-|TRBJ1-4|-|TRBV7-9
TGTGCCAGCAGCGGCAGGCGAAACGAAAAACTGTTTTTT
CASSGRRNEKLFF
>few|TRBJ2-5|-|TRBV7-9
TGTGCCAGCAGCTTCCGGGGAGTCGGAGAGACCCAGTACTTC
CASSFRGVGETQYF
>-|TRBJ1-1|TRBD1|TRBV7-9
TGTGCCAGCAGCTCGAAGCAGGGGGCGCGAAGCACTGAAGCTTTCTTT
CASSSKQGARSTEAFF
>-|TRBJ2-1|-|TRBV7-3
TGTGCCAGCAGCTCGCCCGAGAATGAGCAGTTCTTC
CASSSPENEQFF
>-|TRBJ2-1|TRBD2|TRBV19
TGTGCCAGTAGTATCCTAGGGACTAGTATCAATGAGCAGTTCTTC
CASSILGTSINEQFF
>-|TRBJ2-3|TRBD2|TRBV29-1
TGCAGCGTTGCCGGGGGACCCCATAGCGGGAGTTCAGATACGCAGTATTTT
CSVAGGPHSGSSDTQYF
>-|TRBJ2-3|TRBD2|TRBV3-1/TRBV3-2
TGTGCCAGCAGCCAAGTTGCTAGCGGGATCAGAGATACGCAGTATTTT
CASSQVASGIRDTQYF
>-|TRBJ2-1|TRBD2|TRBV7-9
TGTGCCAGCAGGGTTAGCGGGAGCTCCTACAATGAGCAGTTCTTC
CASRVSGSSYNEQFF
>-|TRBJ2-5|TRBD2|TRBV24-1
TGTGCCACCATGGCCGGGAGGGAAGAGACCCAGTACTTC
CATMAGREETQYF
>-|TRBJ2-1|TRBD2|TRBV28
TGTGCCAGCAGTTTATGGACTAGCGGGAGGTTGACTGAGCAGTTCTTC
CASSLWTSGRLTEQFF
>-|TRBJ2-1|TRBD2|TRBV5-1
TGCGCCTCGACACGGGGGGGATTATACAATGAGCAGTTCTTC
CASTRGGLYNEQFF
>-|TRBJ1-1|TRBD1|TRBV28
TGTGCCAGCAGATACACAGGGGGCGCGTCTGAAGCTTTCTTT
CASRYTGGASEAFF
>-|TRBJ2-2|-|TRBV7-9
TGTGCCAGGGATGGGGCCACCGGGGAGCTGTTTTTT
CARDGATGELFF
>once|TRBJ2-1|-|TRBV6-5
TGTGCCAGCAGTACCGACAGGACTTCTAACAATGAGCAGTTCTTC
CASSTDRTSNNEQFF
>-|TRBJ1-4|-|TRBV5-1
TGCGCCAGCAGCGACTCTCAGGGTAGGGAAAAACTGTTTTTT
CASSDSQGREKLFF
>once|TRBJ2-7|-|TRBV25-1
TGTGCCAGCAGTGTAGCGGAGAGCTCCTACGAGCAGTACTTC
CASSVAESSYEQYF
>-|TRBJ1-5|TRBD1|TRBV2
TGTGCCAGCAGTGAACAGGGGGCGAGTCAGCCCCAGCATTTT
CASSEQGASQPQHF
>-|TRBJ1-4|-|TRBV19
TGTGCCAGTAGTATCGGACAGTACGATAATGAAAAACTGTTTTTT
CASSIGQYDNEKLFF
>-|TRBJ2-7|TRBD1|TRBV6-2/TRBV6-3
TGTGCCAGCAGCGAACAGGGGGCTGACGGGCAGTACTTC
CASSEQGADGQYF
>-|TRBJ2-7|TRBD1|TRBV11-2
TGTGCCAGCAGCGGACAGGGGCGGGAAGCATCCTACGAGCAGTACTTC
CASSGQGREASYEQYF
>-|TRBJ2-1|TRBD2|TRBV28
TGTGCCAGCACCAGCGGGATCCCCCTCTACAATGAGCAGTTCTTC
CASTSGIPLYNEQFF
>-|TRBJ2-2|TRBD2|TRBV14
TGTGCCAGCAGCCAAAACGGGAGGGCCGCCGGGGAGCTGTTTTTT
CASSQNGRAAGELFF
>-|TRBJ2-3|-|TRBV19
TGTGCCAGTAGTATGGCACAGATCAGCACAGATACGCAGTATTTT
CASSMAQISTDTQYF